The 7 T cell receptor beta chains below come from one sample, sequenced in a study of somatic mutations in T cells in chronic GVHD. Profiled with immunoSEQ multiplex PCR; TCRdb holds only in-frame clones, not every one. The table records 13,000 or so clones, roughly 80% of them present only once. The sequencing sample was made of Vbeta20-negative CD4+ T cells from blood. Receptors were obtained from a male patient aged 45-60 years with chronic graft-versus-host disease. The graft donor may be the source of some T cells.

V is TRBV15 and J is TRBJ2-7; D is unclear. The CDR3 is made up of 13 amino acids. Trimming left V 0 bases short and J 7 bases short, with 10 bases between. The V gene's germline CDR1 is LNHNV and CDR2 YYDKDF (reference sequence). CDR3 residues: CATSRDLHREQYF. The DNA for the CDR3 is TGTGCCACCAGCAGAGACCTGCATCGGGAGCAGTACTTC.

The chain is built from TRBV14 and TRBJ1-2, with TRBD1 matching over 7 bases. The V segment lost 5 bases and the J segment 3 bases; nucleotides outside the gene matches: 3. Germline V gene data show CDR1 as SGHDN and CDR2 as FVKESK. The CDR3 consists of 13 residues. This chain's CDR3 is CASSKGTDYGYTF. The CDR3 DNA reads as TGTGCCAGCAGCAAGGGGACAGACTATGGCTACACCTTC.

The chain carries TRBV19 and TRBJ1-4; maybe TRBD1 (6 bases). The germline V gene has CDR1 LNHDA and CDR2 SQIVND (reference sequence). V lost 6 bases, J lost 5 bases, and 10 bases lay in between. The CDR3 is made up of 13 amino acids. CDR3 protein: CASRRQDNEKLFF. The CDR3 nucleotides read TGTGCCAGTAGAAGACAGGACAATGAAAAACTGTTTTTT.

The chain combines TRBV5-4 with TRBJ1-2; TRBD1 matches at 7 bases. V gave up 4 bases and J gave up 10 bases; unmatched junction bases: 16. Germline CDR1 and CDR2: SGHNT and YYREEE (reference sequence). The CDR3 consists of 15 residues. The chain's CDR3 is CASSLPILQGKDYTF. The CDR3 nucleotides are TGTGCCAGCAGCCTCCCCATATTACAGGGGAAGGACTACACCTTC.

This sequence joins TRBV14 and TRBJ1-2; D gene ambiguous. The V end lost 2 bases, the J end lost 6 bases, and 10 bases lay between the germline ends. The CDR3 has 13 amino acids. In germline, CDR1 is SGHDN, CDR2 FVKESK. This chain's CDR3 is CASSQHVHNGYTF. The CDR3 DNA follows: TGTGCCAGCAGCCAACACGTCCACAATGGCTACACCTTC.

The chain is built from TRBV19 and TRBJ1-4; D gene uncertain. This CDR3 is 14 amino acids long. Germline-derived CDR1 and CDR2 are LNHDA and SQIVND (reference sequence). V lost 6 bases to trimming and J lost 8 bases, with 16 bases between them. CDR3 in amino acids: CASRSPSSGEKLFF. DNA for the CDR3: TGTGCCAGTAGATCACCCTCTTCAGGCGAAAAACTGTTTTTT.

The rearrangement uses TRBV4-1 and TRBJ1-5, with TRBD1 as a possible D gene (5 bases). V gave up 3 bases and J gave up 3 bases, with 12 bases separating them. CDR3 length: 15 residues. In germline, CDR1 is MGHRA, CDR2 YSYEKL. The CDR3 nucleotides read TGCGCCAGCAGCCACGATGGGGCATACAATCAGCCCCAGCATTTT. It codes for CASSHDGAYNQPQHF.